Described below is a single T cell receptor (beta chain) sequence and its context. Antigen: not known. Researchers tagged individual cDNA molecules with unique molecular identifiers. TCRdb recomputed calls from the 5' RACE reads with MiXCR, one row per CDR3 protein. The sample lists roughly 86,000 distinct CDR3 sequences, under 15% occurring once. The data are from a study of early T cells in non-severe SARS-CoV-2 infection. Study-wide context: Sequencing of unsorted whole blood was done on bulk RNA, leaving chains unpaired.

Study-level results: Matches to VDJdb favored anti-spike CD8 responses and missed private and CD4 specificities.

The sequenced sample was whole blood. This clonotype was sampled from an adult who was a healthcare worker with PCR-confirmed SARS-CoV-2 infection or an uninfected control (not recorded which).

CDR3 protein: CASSIRRTGGDYGYTF. The CDR3 DNA follows: TGTGCCAGTAGTATCAGAAGGACAGGGGGCGACTATGGCTACACCTTC. This rearrangement joins TRBV19 to TRBJ1-2; 11 nucleotides line up with TRBD1. The CDR3 has 16 amino acids. The V gene end was trimmed by 3 bases and the J gene end by 3 bases; junction bases not matched to a gene: 6. Germline CDR1 reads LNHDA; CDR2 reads SQIVND (reference sequence). Complete variable domain (other parts from reference TRBV19 and TRBJ1-2): DGGITQSPKYLFRKEGQNVTLSCEQNLNHDAMYWYRQDPGQGLRLIYYSQIVNDFQKGDIAEGYSVSREKKESFPLTVTSAQKNPTAFYLCASSIRRTGGDYGYTFGSGTRLTVV.